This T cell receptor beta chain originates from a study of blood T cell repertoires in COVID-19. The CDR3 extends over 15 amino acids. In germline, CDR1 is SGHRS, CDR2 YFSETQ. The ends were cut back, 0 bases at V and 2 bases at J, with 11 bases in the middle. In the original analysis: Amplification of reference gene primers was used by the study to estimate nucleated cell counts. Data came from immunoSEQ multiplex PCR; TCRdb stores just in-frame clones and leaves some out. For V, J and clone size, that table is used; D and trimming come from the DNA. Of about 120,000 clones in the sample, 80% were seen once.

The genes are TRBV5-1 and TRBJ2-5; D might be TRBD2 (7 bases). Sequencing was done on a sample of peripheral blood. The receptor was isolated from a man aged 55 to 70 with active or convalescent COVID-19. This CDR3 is CASSLAAGAQETQYF. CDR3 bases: TGCGCCAGCAGCTTGGCGGCGGGGGCTCAAGAGACCCAGTACTTC.